This TCR beta chain was found in a study of T cell responses to AZD1222 COVID-19 vaccine. Repertoires were generated with immunoSEQ multiplex PCR, while TCRdb's copy carries only in-frame clones and drops some. The sample includes 90,000 to 150,000 clones, more than 85% seen only once; the top ten take 4.5%. The clonotype was recovered from an adult in good health. The source material was peripheral blood, sampled on day 0 of AZD1222 vaccination.

CDR3 amino acids: CASKTEGGEGNTIYF. CDR3 sequence (DNA): TGTGCCAGCAAAACCGAAGGAGGGGAAGGAAACACCATATATTTT. The chain employs TRBV2 and TRBJ1-3, with D possibly being TRBD1 (5 bases). The CDR3 has 15 amino acids. CDR1 and CDR2 from the germline V gene are SNHLY and FYNNEI. V gave up 7 bases and J gave up 4 bases, with 17 bases separating them.